This T cell receptor beta chain emerged from a study of control samples from healthy donors and cancer patients. The CDR3 covers 15 residues. The germline V gene encodes CDR1 SGHDN and CDR2 FVKESK. The V gene lost 10 bases and the J gene lost 4 bases, with 19 bases spanning the gap. The data were produced by immunoSEQ multiplex PCR, yet TCRdb's version contains in-frame clones alone and is incomplete. The profile shows 55,000 to 90,000 clones, around 82% of them singletons. This chain joins TRBV14 and TRBJ1-4; TRBD1 might be the D (5 bases). The sequencing input was blood. The origin of this receptor is a man in his fifties or sixties in good health. DNA for the CDR3: TGTGCCATGTTCGCGTCTCGGGGGGATAATGAAAAACTGTTTTTT. It is translated as CAMFASRGDNEKLFF.